Detailed here is one T cell receptor (beta chain). Its antigen remains unidentified. The data originate from a study of long-term antiretroviral therapy in people with HIV. In the study overall: The oldest specimens predate the 2015 immediate-ART recommendation by about a decade. Study-level results: Repertoires from HIV showed CDR3 length ranges narrower than those of controls.

V was clipped by 4 bases and J by 5 bases; unmatched bases: 17. The CDR3 extends over 18 amino acids. Germline V gene sequence: CDR1 SGHRS, CDR2 YFSETQ. It was version v3.0 of the immunoSEQ assay that was run at survey level. Sequencing efforts were directed toward roughly 40,000-55,000 T-cell genomes per sample. Profiling relied on immunoSEQ multiplex PCR, and the TCRdb table lists in-frame clones only, not all of them. The sample yields 20,000 to 25,000 clones, less than 85% seen once. The sample here was unsorted PBMCs, taken at the start of antiretroviral therapy. The source is a man over 45 with HIV. V usage is TRBV5-1 and J usage is TRBJ2-7; 11 bases fit TRBD2. Here the CDR3 DNA reads TGCGCCAGCAGCCCCGGAGGGTATAGCGGGGGGGCCTTCCACGAGCAGTACTTC. Protein: CASSPGGYSGGAFHEQYF.